This T cell receptor beta chain was sequenced for a study of human T cells and chemical hapten exposure. Time point indicated: pre-sensitization, week 0. Treatment specified: therapeutic diphenylcyclopropenone sensitization with weekly scalp DPC. There are 14 residues in the CDR3. CDR1 DFQATT and CDR2 SNEGSKA come from the germline V gene (reference sequence). Deletions cut 3 bases from V and 1 base from J, with 12 bases between. MiXCR, applied by TCRdb to the RACE reads, yields one record per CDR3 protein. The sample yields some 330,000 distinct CDR3 sequences, 5% to 6.5% seen once. The chain recombines TRBV20-1 with TRBJ1-1; D gene uncertain. This TCR was sampled from a woman aged 18-29 years with alopecia areata. Some clones in this sample may be carry-over from other donors' samples. This specimen consisted of whole blood, obtained in connection with sensitization to the hapten diphenylcyclopropenone (DPC). This CDR3 reads CSASIGSTNTEAFF. DNA for the CDR3: TGCAGTGCTAGTATAGGCAGTACGAACACTGAAGCTTTCTTT.